This TCR beta chain stems from a study of blood T cells in healthy people across ages. Study-level points and caveats: Estimates of total diversity, which came from one million sequenced T cells, were considered to be underestimates. Among T cells, TCR beta diversity per million cells dropped roughly linearly as age rose. Correlation between TCR beta diversity and naive T cell percentage was strong. Changes seen in expanded clonotypes were possibly confounded by donor CMV status left unknown.

The CDR3 consists of 16 residues. J was trimmed by 4 bases and V by 1 base; bases with no gene match: 1. Germline V CDR1 and CDR2: MDHEN, SYDVKM. With a J-beta primer mix and a sample-barcoded 5' primer, a second PCR ran about 7 to 12 cycles. MiXCR, run by TCRdb on the 5' RACE reads, gives a single entry per CDR3 protein. This table holds 650,000 to 700,000 distinct CDR3 sequences, over 40% found once. Remarks on this clonotype: The antigen remains undetermined. Because it lacks the conserved phenylalanine or tryptophan at the end, this CDR3 is likely a read error.

The chain uses TRBV28 and TRBJ2-1; 13 bases are shared with TRBD2. The source material was blood. The receptor was isolated from a woman of 80 years or more in good health. The CDR3 region is CASSLSTSGGYNEQFL. The CDR3 DNA follows: TGTGCCAGCAGTTTATCGACTAGCGGGGGGTACAATGAGCAGTTCTTA.